The rows below give T cell receptor beta chains drawn from one sample of a study of Ad26.COV2.S vaccination and SARS-CoV-2 variants. TCRdb's copy holds only in-frame clones and misses some; the assay was immunoSEQ multiplex PCR. The table shows about 320,000 clones, with 85% occurring only once. The sample in question was peripheral blood, obtained in a trial of Ad26.COV2.S vaccine versus placebo. These receptors originate from a person aged 18-60 years who received the Ad26.COV2.S COVID-19 vaccine or a placebo. Each CDR3 is given with its conserved first and last residue. The D gene is left open where the match is weak. Only some rows state a clone size, as once, few, many or a class for expanded clones.

TRBV11-3	TRBJ2-2	TRBD1	.	TGTGCCAGCAGCTGGGGCCCACAGGGGTACACCGGGGAGCTGTTTTTT	CASSWGPQGYTGELFF
TRBV6-4	TRBJ2-2	TRBD1	.	TGTGCCAGCAGCGGCCGGGACAGGGCCGGGGAGCTGTTTTTT	CASSGRDRAGELFF
TRBV11-3	TRBJ1-2	.	.	TGTGCCAGCAGCCACCATAGATCGGACGTTGGCTACACCTTC	CASSHHRSDVGYTF
TRBV7-2	TRBJ2-5	.	.	TGTGCCAGCAGCTCCGGCCCCTTCTGGGATAAGACCCAGTACTTC	CASSSGPFWDKTQYF
TRBV19	TRBJ1-5	TRBD1	.	TGTGCCAGTAGCCAGGGGGAGGACAATCAGCCCCAGCATTTT	CASSQGEDNQPQHF
TRBV20-1	TRBJ2-1	.	.	TGCAGTGCTAGCCTCAGTGAGCAGTTCTTC	CSASLSEQFF
TRBV4-1	TRBJ1-5	.	.	TGCGCCAGCAGCCAAGTGAAGGGGAGTCAGCCCCAGCATTTT	CASSQVKGSQPQHF
TRBV7-2	TRBJ2-5	.	.	TGTGCCAGCAGCGCCACTAGTGGGAAGACCCAGTACTTC	CASSATSGKTQYF
TRBV3-1/TRBV3-2	TRBJ1-4	.	.	TGTGCCAGCAGCCCGTATTACCTGGGACCTGCAACTAATGAAAAACTGTTTTTT	CASSPYYLGPATNEKLFF
TRBV21-1	TRBJ1-2	.	once	TGTGCCAGCAGCAAAGTCCAGGGAGGGGACGGCTACACCTTC	CASSKVQGGDGYTF
TRBV18	TRBJ1-2	.	.	TGTGCCAGCTCCCCTGACGGATTCTATGGCTACACCTTC	CASSPDGFYGYTF
TRBV5-1	TRBJ2-7	TRBD1	.	TGCGCCAGCCGCCCGGCAGGGGGTAGCGACGAGCAGTACTTC	CASRPAGGSDEQYF
TRBV27	TRBJ2-3	TRBD1	.	TGTGCCAGCAGTACCGGACAGGGGGCGGATACGCAGTATTTT	CASSTGQGADTQYF
TRBV2	TRBJ1-6	TRBD1	.	TGTGCCAGCAGCGTACAGGGGGCGCTGGGAAATTCACCCCTCCACTTT	CASSVQGALGNSPLHF
TRBV15	TRBJ2-2	.	.	TGTGCCACCAGCAGAGTAGGGGCGGGGACCGGGGAGCTGTTTTTT	CATSRVGAGTGELFF
TRBV11-2	TRBJ2-2	.	.	TGTGCCAGCAGCTCCCAGTGGGGGTTCGGGGAGCTGTTTTTT	CASSSQWGFGELFF
TRBV5-1	TRBJ2-2	.	few	TGCGCCAGCAGCCTCCGGACGGGTAACACCGGGGAGCTGTTTTTT	CASSLRTGNTGELFF
TRBV5-5	TRBJ1-2	TRBD1	.	TGTGCCAGCAGACCTGACAGGGTAAGAGGCTACACCTTC	CASRPDRVRGYTF
TRBV7-6	TRBJ1-4	TRBD1	.	TGTGCCAGCAGCTCCCGGCGGACAGGGTTTCAAAAACTGTTTTTT	CASSSRRTGFQKLFF
TRBV5-1	TRBJ1-3	.	.	TGCGCCAGCAGCTTGGGAGGCAGCAACTCTGGAAACACCATATATTTT	CASSLGGSNSGNTIYF
TRBV7-3	TRBJ2-3	.	once	TGTGCCAGCAGCCCATCCGCCCCAACAGATACGCAGTATTTT	CASSPSAPTDTQYF
TRBV7-8	TRBJ2-1	.	few	TGTGCCAGCAGCCCTAGGGTGGGCGGGCCTTACAATGAGCAGTTCTTC	CASSPRVGGPYNEQFF
TRBV29-1	TRBJ1-1	.	.	TGCAGCGTGCGACAGGACCCTTACACTGAAGCTTTCTTT	CSVRQDPYTEAFF
TRBV12-3/TRBV12-4	TRBJ2-5	.	.	TGTGCCAGCAGTTTACAGGAGACCCAGTACTTC	CASSLQETQYF
TRBV6-4	TRBJ2-3	.	few	TGTGCCAGCAGTGAAACCGGGGGGCCCACAGATACGCAGTATTTT	CASSETGGPTDTQYF
TRBV14	TRBJ1-6	.	once	TGTGCCAGCAGCCAGACAGCGAGCTCCTATAATTCACCCCTCCACTTT	CASSQTASSYNSPLHF